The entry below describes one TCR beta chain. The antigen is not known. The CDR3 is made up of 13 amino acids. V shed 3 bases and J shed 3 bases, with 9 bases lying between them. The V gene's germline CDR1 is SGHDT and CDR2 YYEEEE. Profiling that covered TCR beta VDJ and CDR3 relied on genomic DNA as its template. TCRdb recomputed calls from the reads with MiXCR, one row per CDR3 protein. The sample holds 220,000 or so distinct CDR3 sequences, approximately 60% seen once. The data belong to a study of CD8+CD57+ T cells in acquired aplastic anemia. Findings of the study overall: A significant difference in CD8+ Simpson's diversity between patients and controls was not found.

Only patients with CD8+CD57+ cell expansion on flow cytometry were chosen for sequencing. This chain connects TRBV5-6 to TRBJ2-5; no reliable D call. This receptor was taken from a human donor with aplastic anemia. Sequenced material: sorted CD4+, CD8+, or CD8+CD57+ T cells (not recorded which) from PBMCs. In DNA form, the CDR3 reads TGTGCCAGCAGCTCGGGCAGCAAAGAGACCCAGTACTTC. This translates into CASSSGSKETQYF.